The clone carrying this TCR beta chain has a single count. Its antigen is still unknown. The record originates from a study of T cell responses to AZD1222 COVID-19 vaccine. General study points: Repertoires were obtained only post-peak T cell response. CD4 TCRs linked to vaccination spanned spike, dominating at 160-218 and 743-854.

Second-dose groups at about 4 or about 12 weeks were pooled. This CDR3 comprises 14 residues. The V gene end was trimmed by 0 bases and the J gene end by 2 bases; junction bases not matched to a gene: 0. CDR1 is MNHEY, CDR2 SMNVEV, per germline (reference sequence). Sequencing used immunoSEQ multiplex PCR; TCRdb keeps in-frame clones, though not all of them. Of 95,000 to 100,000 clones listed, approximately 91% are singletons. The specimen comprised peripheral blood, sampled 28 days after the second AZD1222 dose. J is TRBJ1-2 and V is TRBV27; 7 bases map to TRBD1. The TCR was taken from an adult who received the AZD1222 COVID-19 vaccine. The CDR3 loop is CASSLSTGNYGYTF. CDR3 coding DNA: TGTGCCAGCAGTTTATCGACAGGGAACTATGGCTACACCTTC.